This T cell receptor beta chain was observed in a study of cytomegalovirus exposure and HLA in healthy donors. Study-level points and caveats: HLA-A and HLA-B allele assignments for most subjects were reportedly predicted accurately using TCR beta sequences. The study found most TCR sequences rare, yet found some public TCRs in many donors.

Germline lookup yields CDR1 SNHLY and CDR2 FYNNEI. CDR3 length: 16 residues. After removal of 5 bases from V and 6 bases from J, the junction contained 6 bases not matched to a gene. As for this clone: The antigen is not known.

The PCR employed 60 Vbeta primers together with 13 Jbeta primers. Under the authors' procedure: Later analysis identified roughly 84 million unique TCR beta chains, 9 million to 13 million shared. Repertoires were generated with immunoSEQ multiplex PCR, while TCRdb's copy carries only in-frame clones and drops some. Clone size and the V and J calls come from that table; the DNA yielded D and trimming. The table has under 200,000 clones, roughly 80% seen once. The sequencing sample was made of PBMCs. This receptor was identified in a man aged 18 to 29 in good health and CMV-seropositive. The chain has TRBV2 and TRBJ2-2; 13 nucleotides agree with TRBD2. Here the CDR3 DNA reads TGTGCCAGCAGTCTAGGACTAGCGGGAGCGGCCGGGGAGCTGTTTTTT. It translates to CASSLGLAGAAGELFF. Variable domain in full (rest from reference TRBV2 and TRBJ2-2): EPEVTQTPSHQVTQMGQEVILRCVPISNHLYFYWYRQILGQKVEFLVSFYNNEISEKSEIFDDQFSVERPDGSNFTLKIRSTKLEDSAMYFCASSLGLAGAAGELFFGEGSRLTVL.